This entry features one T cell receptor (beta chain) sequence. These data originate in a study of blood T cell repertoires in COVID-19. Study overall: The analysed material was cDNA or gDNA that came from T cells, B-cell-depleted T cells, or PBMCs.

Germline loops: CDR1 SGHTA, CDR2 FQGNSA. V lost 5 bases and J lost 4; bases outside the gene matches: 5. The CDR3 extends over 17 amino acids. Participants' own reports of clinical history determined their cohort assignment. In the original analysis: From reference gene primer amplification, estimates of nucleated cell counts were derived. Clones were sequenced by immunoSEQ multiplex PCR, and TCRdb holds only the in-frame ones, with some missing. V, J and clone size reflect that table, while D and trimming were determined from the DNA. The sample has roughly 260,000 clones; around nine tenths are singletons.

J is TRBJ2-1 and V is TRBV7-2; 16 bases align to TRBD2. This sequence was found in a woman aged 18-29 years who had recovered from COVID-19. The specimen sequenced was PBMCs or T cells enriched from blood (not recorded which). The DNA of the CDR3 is TGTGCCAGCAGCGTGGGACTAGCGGGGGGGCTTTACAATGAGCAGTTCTTC. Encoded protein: CASSVGLAGGLYNEQFF.